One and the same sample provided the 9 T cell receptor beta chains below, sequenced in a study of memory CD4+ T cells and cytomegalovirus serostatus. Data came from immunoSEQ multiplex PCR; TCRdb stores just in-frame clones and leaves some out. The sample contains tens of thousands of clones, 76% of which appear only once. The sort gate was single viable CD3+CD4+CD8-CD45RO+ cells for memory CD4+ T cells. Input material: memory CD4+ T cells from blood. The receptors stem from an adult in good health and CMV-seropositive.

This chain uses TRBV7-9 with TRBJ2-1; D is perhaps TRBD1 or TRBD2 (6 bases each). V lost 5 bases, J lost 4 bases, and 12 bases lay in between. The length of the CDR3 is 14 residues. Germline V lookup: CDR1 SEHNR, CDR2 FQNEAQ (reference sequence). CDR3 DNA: TGTGCCAGCAGCCTAGGGGGGATGTACAATGAGCAGTTCTTC. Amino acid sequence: CASSLGGMYNEQFF.

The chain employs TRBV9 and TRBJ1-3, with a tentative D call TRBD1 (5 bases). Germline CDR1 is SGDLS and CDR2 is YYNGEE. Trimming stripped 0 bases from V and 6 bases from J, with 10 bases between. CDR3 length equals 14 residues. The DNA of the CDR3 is TGTGCCAGCAGCGTAGGGGACGCCCTAAACACCATATATTTT. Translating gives CASSVGDALNTIYF.

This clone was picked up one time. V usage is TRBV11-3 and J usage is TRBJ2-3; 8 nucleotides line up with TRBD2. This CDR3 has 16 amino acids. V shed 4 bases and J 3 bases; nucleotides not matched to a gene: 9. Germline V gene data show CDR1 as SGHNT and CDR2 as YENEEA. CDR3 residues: CASSSSPGLGTDTQYF. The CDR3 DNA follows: TGTGCCAGCAGCTCCTCACCGGGACTAGGGACAGATACGCAGTATTTT. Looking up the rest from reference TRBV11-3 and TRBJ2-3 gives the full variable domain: EAGVVQSPRYKIIEKKQPVAFWCNPISGHNTLYWYLQNLGQGPELLIRYENEEAVDDSQLPKDRFSAERLKGVDSTLKIQPAELGDSAVYLCASSSSPGLGTDTQYFGPGTRLTVL.

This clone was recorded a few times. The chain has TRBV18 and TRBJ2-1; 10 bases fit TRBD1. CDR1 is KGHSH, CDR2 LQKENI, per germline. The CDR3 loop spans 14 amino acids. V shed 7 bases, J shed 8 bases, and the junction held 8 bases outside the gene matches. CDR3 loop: CASFYRDRGDEQFF. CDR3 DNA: TGTGCCAGCTTCTACCGGGACAGGGGTGATGAGCAGTTCTTC.

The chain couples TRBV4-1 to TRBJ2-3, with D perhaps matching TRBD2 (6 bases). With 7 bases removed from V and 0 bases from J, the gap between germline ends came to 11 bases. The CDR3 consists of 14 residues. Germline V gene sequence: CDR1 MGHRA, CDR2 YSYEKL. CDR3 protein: CASKGGASTDTQYF. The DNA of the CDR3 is TGCGCCAGCAAGGGCGGGGCCAGCACAGATACGCAGTATTTT.

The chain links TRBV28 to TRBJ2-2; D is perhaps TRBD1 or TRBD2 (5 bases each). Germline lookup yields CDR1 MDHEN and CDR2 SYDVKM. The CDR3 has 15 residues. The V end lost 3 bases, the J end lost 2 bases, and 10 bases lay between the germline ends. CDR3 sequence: CASSLTGTNTGELFF. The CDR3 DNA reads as TGTGCCAGCAGTTTGACGGGGACCAACACCGGGGAGCTGTTTTTT.

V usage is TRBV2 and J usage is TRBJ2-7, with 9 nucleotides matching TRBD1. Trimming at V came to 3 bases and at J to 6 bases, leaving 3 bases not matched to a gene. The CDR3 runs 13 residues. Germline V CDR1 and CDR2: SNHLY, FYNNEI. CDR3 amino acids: CASSEGQGGEQYF. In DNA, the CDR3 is TGTGCCAGCAGTGAGGGACAGGGAGGCGAGCAGTACTTC.

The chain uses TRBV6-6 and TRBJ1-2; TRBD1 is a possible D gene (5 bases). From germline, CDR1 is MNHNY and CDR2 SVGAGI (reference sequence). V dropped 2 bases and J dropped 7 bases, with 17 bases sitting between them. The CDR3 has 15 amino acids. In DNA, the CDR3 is TGTGCCAGCAGTTACGGTCGAGGGGAAGTATCTGGCTACACCTTC. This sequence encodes CASSYGRGEVSGYTF.

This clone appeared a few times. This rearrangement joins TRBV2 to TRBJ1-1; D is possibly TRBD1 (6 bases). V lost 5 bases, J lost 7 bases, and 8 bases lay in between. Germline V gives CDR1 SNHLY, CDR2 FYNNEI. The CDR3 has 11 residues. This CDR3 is CASSRQDEAFF. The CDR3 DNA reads TGTGCCAGCAGTCGACAGGATGAAGCTTTCTTT.